This T cell receptor (beta chain) stems from a study of immune heterogeneity within non-small cell lung tumors. Whole-study results and caveats: Identical dominant CDR3 beta clonotypes showed recurrence across tumor sites within a patient, and site-unique high-frequency clones were also present.

A first 10-cycle multiplex round used 32 V-gene and 13 J-gene primers on TCR beta CDR3. TCRdb reprocessed the multiplex PCR reads via MiXCR and lists one record per CDR3 protein. Of some 14,000 distinct CDR3 sequences in the sample, approximately 26% were seen once. Template was bulk tumor genomic DNA, 500 to 650 ng per sample. Biopsies that were spaced far apart were taken, several per primary tumor, during surgery. Undergoing curative surgery were patients whose non-small cell lung cancer was untreated and newly diagnosed. Turning to this clonotype: Its target is not known. A much larger clonotype is one base distant, so this may be a read error.

Germline V gene data show CDR1 as SNHLY and CDR2 as FYNNEI. Trimming took 10 bases from V and 6 from J; bases not matched to a gene: 18. CDR3 size: 16 residues. This clonotype originated in a man aged 35 to 55 with non-small cell lung cancer. Sequencing was done on a sample of lung tumor tissue. The chain links TRBV2 to TRBJ2-1; 7 bases are shared with TRBD2. The DNA for the CDR3 is TGTGCCAAGCATACTAGCGACCAAAAACGGGGCAATGAGCAGTTCTTC. Translated: CAKHTSDQKRGNEQFF.